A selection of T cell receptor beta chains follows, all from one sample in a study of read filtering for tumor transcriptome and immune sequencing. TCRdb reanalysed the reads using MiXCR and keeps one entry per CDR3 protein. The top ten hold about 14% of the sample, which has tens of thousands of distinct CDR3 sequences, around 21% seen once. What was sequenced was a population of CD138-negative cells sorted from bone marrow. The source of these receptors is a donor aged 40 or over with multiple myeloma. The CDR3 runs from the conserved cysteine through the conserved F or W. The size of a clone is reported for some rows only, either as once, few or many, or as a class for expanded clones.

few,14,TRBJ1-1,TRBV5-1,CASAQGERGTEAFF
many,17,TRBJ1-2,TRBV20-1,CSADLSRGQGLNYGYTF
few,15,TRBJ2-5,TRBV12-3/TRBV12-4,CASSGGTVYQETQYF
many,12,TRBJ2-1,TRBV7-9,CAREGAYNEQFF
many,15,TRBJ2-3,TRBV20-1,CSVPVSGGRTDTQYF
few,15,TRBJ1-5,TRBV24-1,CATSDNTYSNQPQHF
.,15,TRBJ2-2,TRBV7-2,CASSLNDYGTGELFF
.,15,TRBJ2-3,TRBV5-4,CASSLGTPGTDTQYF
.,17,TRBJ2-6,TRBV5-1,CASSLGAGRSGANVLTF
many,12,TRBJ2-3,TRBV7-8,CASSSPQDTQYF
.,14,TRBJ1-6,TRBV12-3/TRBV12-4,CASSLGQYNSPLHF
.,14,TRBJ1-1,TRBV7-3,CASSPGRAATEAFF
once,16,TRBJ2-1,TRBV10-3,CAISAQTGGPYNEQFF
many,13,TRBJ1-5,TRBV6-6,CASRVGLGLPQHF
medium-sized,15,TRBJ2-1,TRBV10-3,CAIKGGDRGYNEQFF
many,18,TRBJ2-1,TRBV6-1,CASSTGLAGGSLVDEQFF
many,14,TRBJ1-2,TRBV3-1,CASSQGQGGYGYTF
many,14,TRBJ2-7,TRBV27,CARSLTGGSYEQYF
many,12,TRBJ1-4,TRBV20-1,CSATEHNEKLFF
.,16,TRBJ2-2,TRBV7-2,CASSPRSGGGTGELFF
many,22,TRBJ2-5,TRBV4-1,CASSQAPGQGASVWEGLQTQYF
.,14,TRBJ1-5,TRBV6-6,CASSPGQGYQPQHF
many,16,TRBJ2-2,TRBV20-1,CSARGGLAGGTGELFF
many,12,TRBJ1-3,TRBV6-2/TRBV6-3,CASSTGGNTIYF
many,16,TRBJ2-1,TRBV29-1,CSVLTSRSWTYNEQFF
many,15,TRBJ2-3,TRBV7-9,CASSLATGNADTQYF
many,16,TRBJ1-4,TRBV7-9,CASSSRTVGVNEKLFF
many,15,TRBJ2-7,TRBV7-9,CASSLVWTASYEQYF
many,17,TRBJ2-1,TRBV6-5,CASSRELSGVGYNEQFF
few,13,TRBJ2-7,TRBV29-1,CSVEKRGGAEQYF
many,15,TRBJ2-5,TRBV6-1,CASSDWLANQETQYF
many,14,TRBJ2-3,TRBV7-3,CASSWDSDTDTQYF